This T cell receptor beta chain was retrieved from a study of T cell responses to AZD1222 COVID-19 vaccine. About the research overall: Second doses at about 4 or about 12 weeks were pooled.

TCRdb keeps only in-frame clones here, not all; method: immunoSEQ multiplex PCR. The data contain 90,000 to 130,000 clones, around 80% of them singletons. The CDR3 length is 15 residues. Germline V lookup: CDR1 MNHEY, CDR2 SVGAGI. The junction had 7 bases not matched to a gene; V was cut back by 3 bases and J by 2 bases. Study findings and constraints: Baseline testing showed seropositivity in only a handful of AZD1222 recipients. Spike-specific TCR repertoires showed rising breadth and depth after two AZD1222 doses. Donors skewed white British and female; clonal diversity was possibly underestimated.

A note on this clone: Antigen: not known.

The sequence was collected from an adult in good health. The rearrangement uses TRBV6-5 and TRBJ2-7; TRBD1 agrees at 7 bases. The material was peripheral blood, obtained on day 0 of AZD1222 vaccination. CDR3 DNA sequence: TGTGCCAGCAGTTATAATTCCCAGGGGGCCTACGAGCAGTACTTC. This translates into CASSYNSQGAYEQYF.